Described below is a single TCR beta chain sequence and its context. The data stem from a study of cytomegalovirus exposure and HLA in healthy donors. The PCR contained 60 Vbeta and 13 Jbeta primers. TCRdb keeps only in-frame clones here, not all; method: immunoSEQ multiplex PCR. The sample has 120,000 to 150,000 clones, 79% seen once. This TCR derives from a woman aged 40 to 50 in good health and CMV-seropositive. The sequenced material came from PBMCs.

The CDR3 region has the DNA TGCGCCAGCAGCCAAGATTCTGGTGCGGTTCTCCGGAACATTCAGTACTTC. Its translation is CASSQDSGAVLRNIQYF. This rearrangement joins TRBV4-1 to TRBJ2-4; no clear D. CDR1 is MGHRA and CDR2 is YSYEKL in the germline V gene. V was cut by 0 bases and J by 7 bases, with 19 bases left in between. The CDR3 spans 17 residues.